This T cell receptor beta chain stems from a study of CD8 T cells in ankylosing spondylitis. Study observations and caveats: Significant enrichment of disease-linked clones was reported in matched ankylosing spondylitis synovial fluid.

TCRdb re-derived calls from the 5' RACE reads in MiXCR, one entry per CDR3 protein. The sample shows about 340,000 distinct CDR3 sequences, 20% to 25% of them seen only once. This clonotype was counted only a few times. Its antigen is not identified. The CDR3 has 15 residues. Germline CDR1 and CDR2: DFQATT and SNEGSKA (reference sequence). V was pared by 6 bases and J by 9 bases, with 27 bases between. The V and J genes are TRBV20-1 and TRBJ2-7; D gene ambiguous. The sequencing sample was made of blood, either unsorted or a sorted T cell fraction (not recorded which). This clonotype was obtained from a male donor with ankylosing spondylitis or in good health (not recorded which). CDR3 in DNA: TGCAGTGCACCCCTTAGTGTTGGCACCCTCCATGCGCAGTACTTC. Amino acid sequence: CSAPLSVGTLHAQYF.